Presented here are 13 T cell receptor beta chains from one specimen sequenced in a study of T cells in women clearing cervical HPV infection. Assay used: immunoSEQ multiplex PCR; TCRdb lists only in-frame clones, some missing. The sample table sets out some 15,000 clones. The sample comprised blood buffy coat. These receptors originate from a woman aged 18 to 75 with a cervical HPV16 infection that either progressed to CIN3+ or cleared (not recorded which).

As regards this clone: The read terminates 3 residues before the CDR3 end, so the remaining end is supplied by the germline J gene. The chain is built from TRBV11-2 and TRBJ2-3; 7 bases align to TRBD1. The germline V gene encodes CDR1 SGHAT and CDR2 FQNNGV. V lost 2 bases to trimming and J lost 4 bases; unmatched junction nucleotides: 3. CDR3 length: 14 amino acids. CDR3 sequence: CASSLSTGSDTQYF. The sequenced CDR3 bases are TGTGCCAGCAGCTTATCGACAGGGTCAGATACG.

On this clone itself: The read falls 3 residues short of the CDR3 end, and the missing part is taken from the germline J gene. The chain employs TRBV7-9 and TRBJ1-1, with a tentative D call TRBD1 (6 bases). Germline values: CDR1 SEHNR, CDR2 FQNEAQ (reference sequence). Between the trimmed V and J ends, which lost 4 bases and 4 bases, there was a span of 13 bases. This CDR3 has 14 amino acids. This CDR3 is CASSYAGALTEAFF. CDR3 bases read: TGTGCCAGCAGCTACGCAGGGGCGCTCACTGAA.

As for this clone: The read stops 3 residues short of the end of the CDR3; the missing end is completed from the germline J gene. The chain uses TRBV28 and TRBJ2-5; D may be TRBD1 (6 bases). V lost 4 bases, J lost 5 bases, and 11 bases lay in between. The germline V gene encodes CDR1 MDHEN and CDR2 SYDVKM. The CDR3 consists of 13 residues. The sequenced CDR3 bases are TGTGCCAGCAGTTCTGGGCAGGGGGAGACC. Amino acid sequence: CASSSGQGET. In full, the CDR3 reads CASSSGQGETQYF. The variable domain in full, completed from reference TRBV28 and TRBJ2-5, reads DVKVTQSSRYLVKRTGEKVFLECVQDMDHENMFWYRQDPGLGLRLIYFSYDVKMKEKGDIPEGYSVSREKKERFSLILESASTNQTSMYLCASSSGQGETQYFGPGTRLLVL.

Comment on this clone: The sequence runs out 3 residues before the end of the CDR3; the remainder is reconstructed from the germline J gene. The chain employs TRBV29-1 and TRBJ2-5; D is perhaps TRBD1 (5 bases). The ends were cut back, 6 bases at V and 3 bases at J, with 11 bases in the middle. The V gene's germline CDR1 is SQVTM and CDR2 ANQGSEA. This CDR3 spans 12 amino acids. Partial CDR3 DNA: TGCAGCGTGATAAGGGGAAAAGAGACC. It codes for CSVIRGKET. In full, the CDR3 reads CSVIRGKETQYF.

Notes on this clone: Read sequence stops 3 residues before the CDR3 end, and the germline J gene provides the missing end. J is TRBJ2-3 and V is TRBV2; TRBD2 aligns across 7 bases. Germline-derived CDR1 and CDR2 are SNHLY and FYNNEI. This CDR3 is built from 13 residues. The CDR3 bases that were read are TGTGCCAGCACCCCGGGACTACAAGAGACG. It codes for CASTPGLQET. The full CDR3 is CASTPGLQETQYF.

With respect to this clone: The CDR3 goes on 3 residues after the read ends, and that part is filled in from the germline J gene. The chain joins TRBV7-2 to TRBJ2-1; D ambiguous. Trimming removed 0 bases from V and 0 bases from J, with 12 bases in between. This CDR3 comprises 17 residues. Germline CDR1 is SGHTA and CDR2 is FQGNSA. The sequenced CDR3 bases are TGTGCCAGCAGCTTAGCCTCTAGTCTATTCTCCTACAATGAG. Translation: CASSLASSLFSYNE. The CDR3 in its entirety is CASSLASSLFSYNEQFF.

The CDR3 region is CASSPGKGGFPDGYTF. The sequenced CDR3 bases are TGCGCCAGCAGCCCCGGCAAGGGGGGGTTTCCGGATGGC. The chain has TRBV5-1 and TRBJ1-2; possibly TRBD1 for D (6 bases). Coverage ceases 3 residues before the CDR3 finishes, and the germline J gene fills in the end. Trimming took 4 bases from V and 6 from J, leaving 22 bases between them. This CDR3 is 16 amino acids long. Germline CDR1 is SGHRS and CDR2 is YFSETQ.

Notes on this clone: The read terminates 3 residues ahead of where the CDR3 ends, so the germline J gene completes it. The rearrangement links TRBV19 to TRBJ1-2; D possibly corresponds to TRBD1 (5 bases). The CDR3 loop spans 13 amino acids. The germline V gene encodes CDR1 LNHDA and CDR2 SQIVND (reference sequence). The sequenced part of the CDR3 DNA is TGTGCCAGTAGTCGACTAGCGGGAGGGGAC. This translates into CASSRLAGGD. The full CDR3 sequence reads CASSRLAGGDYTF.

On this clone: The read halts 3 residues ahead of the CDR3 end, with the missing end drawn from the germline J gene. This chain uses TRBV6-2 or TRBV6-3 with TRBJ2-1, with TRBD2 matching 7 bases. CDR3 length: 17 amino acids. Germline CDR1 is MNHEY and CDR2 is SVGEGT. With 1 base clipped from V and 8 bases from J, the junction kept 14 bases outside the gene matches. CDR3 sequence: CASSYFPSGLRIYEQFF. CDR3 bases read: TGTGCCAGCAGTTACTTCCCCTCGGGACTAAGGATCTATGAG.

With respect to this clone: Read data end 3 residues before the CDR3 end; the end is taken from the germline J gene. This chain joins TRBV6-2 or TRBV6-3 and TRBJ2-1; 13 bases agree with TRBD2. With 4 bases clipped from V and 4 bases from J, the junction kept 4 bases outside the gene matches. The CDR3 has 16 residues. Germline lookup yields CDR1 MNHEY and CDR2 SVGEGT. The part of the CDR3 DNA that was read is TGTGCCAGCAGTTCCTCGACTAGCGGGGGGTACAATGAG. Translated, it gives CASSSSTSGGYNE. The complete CDR3 protein is CASSSSTSGGYNEQFF.

On this clone itself: Read coverage stops 3 residues before the CDR3 terminus; the germline J gene supplies the remainder. The rearrangement uses TRBV20-1 and TRBJ1-4; maybe TRBD1 (5 bases). Per the germline V gene, CDR1 is DFQATT and CDR2 is SNEGSKA (reference sequence). The CDR3 loop spans 14 amino acids. V lost 3 bases and J lost 2, with 10 bases in between. The CDR3 region is CSASKGTTNEKLFF. Incomplete CDR3 DNA: TGCAGTGCTAGTAAAGGGACTACTAATGAAAAA.

On this clone: The observed sequence ends 3 residues before the CDR3 terminus, with the missing tail filled in from the germline J gene. This sequence joins TRBV28 and TRBJ1-1, with D maybe TRBD1 (6 bases). Between the trimmed V and J ends, which lost 5 bases and 6 bases, there was a span of 13 bases. This CDR3 spans 13 amino acids. Germline V CDR1 and CDR2: MDHEN, SYDVKM. Partial CDR3 DNA: TGTGCCAGCAGTGGCGGGGGCTTAGCTGAA. This gives the protein CASSGGGLAE. The whole CDR3 sequence reads CASSGGGLAEAFF.

On this clone: The CDR3 goes on 3 residues after the read ends, and that part is filled in from the germline J gene. The chain is built from TRBV11-3 and TRBJ2-4; D might be TRBD2 (6 bases). This CDR3 contains 13 residues. CDR1 and CDR2 (germline): SGHNT, YENEEA. The covered CDR3 bases are TGTGCCAGCAGCCCACCCTGGGGGGTTGGT. Its protein is CASSPPWGVG. From start to end, the CDR3 is CASSPPWGVGQYF.